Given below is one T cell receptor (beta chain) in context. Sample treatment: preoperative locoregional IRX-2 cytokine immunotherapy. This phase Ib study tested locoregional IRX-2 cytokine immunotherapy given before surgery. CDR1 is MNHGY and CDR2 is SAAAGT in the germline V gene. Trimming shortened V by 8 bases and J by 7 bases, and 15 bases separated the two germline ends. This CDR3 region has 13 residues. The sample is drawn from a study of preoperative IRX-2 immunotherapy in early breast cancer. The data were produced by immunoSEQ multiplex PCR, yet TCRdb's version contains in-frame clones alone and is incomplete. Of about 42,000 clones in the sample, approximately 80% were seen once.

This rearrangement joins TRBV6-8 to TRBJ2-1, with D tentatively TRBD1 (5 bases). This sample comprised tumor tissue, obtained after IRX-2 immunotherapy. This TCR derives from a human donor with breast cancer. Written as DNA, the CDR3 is TGTGCCAGCCTTTTCACTCAGGGAAATGAGCAGTTCTTC. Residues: CASLFTQGNEQFF.